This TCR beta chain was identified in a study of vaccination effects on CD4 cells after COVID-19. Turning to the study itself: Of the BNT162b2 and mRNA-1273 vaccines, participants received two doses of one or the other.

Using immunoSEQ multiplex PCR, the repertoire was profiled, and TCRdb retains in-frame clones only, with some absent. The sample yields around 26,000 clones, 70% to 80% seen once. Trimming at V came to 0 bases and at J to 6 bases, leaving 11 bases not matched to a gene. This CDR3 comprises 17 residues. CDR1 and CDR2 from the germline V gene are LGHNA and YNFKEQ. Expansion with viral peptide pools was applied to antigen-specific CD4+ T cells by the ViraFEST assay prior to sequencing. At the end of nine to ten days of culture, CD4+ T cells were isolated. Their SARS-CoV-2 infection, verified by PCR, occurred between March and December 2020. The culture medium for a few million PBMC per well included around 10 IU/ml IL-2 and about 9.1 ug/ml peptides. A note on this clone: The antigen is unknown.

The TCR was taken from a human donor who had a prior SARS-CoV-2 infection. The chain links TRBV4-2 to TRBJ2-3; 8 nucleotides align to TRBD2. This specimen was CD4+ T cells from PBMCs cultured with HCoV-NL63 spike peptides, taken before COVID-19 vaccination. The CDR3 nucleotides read TGTGCCAGCAGCCAAGAATCAGCGGGGGCCCCAGGGGATACGCAGTATTTT. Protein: CASSQESAGAPGDTQYF.